This T cell receptor beta chain comes out of a study of molecular identifiers for immune sequencing clone quantification. Across the whole study: In replicates, RNA from around 20,000 or 100,000 naive CD8 cells was divided five ways and four parts were sequenced. Study-wide results and caveats: Clones above 20 RNA copies contained over 99% of effector molecules and under 1% of naive molecules.

The germline V and J ends were trimmed by 0 bases and 0 bases, with 7 bases remaining between them. This CDR3 contains 15 residues. Germline CDR1 and CDR2: SGDLS and YYNGEE. The use of previously described methods and listed TCR primers produced the bulk TCR libraries. From the PCR reads, TCRdb called clonotypes with MiXCR, one entry per CDR3 protein. The sample holds about 510,000 distinct CDR3 sequences, approximately 25% seen once. The sample holds a few counts of this clonotype. The antigen is unknown. Sorted naive CD8 T cells were those defined as CD8+CD4-CCR7+CD45RA+. This clonotype was sampled from a human donor in good health. Some libraries in this study had Jurkat cell RNA spiked in. Sequenced: naive CD8+ T cells from blood, with Jurkat cell RNA spiked in. Subset of the sample: FACS-sorted CD8+CD4-CCR7+CD45RA+ naive T cells. J is TRBJ2-4 and V is TRBV9; D possibly corresponds to TRBD1 (5 bases). The DNA for the CDR3 is TGTGCCAGCAGCGTAGCAGGGTTAGCCAAAAACATTCAGTACTTC. Translation: CASSVAGLAKNIQYF.